This T cell receptor beta chain comes out of a study of T cell responses to AZD1222 COVID-19 vaccine. Study conclusions and caveats: CD4 TCRs linked to vaccination spanned spike, dominating at 160-218 and 743-854. Breadth and depth of Spike-specific TCRs rose after two AZD1222 doses.

Second-dose recipients at about 4 or about 12 weeks were treated as one pooled group. V was clipped by 3 bases and J by 0 bases, with 6 bases between them. This CDR3 has 13 residues. The assay was immunoSEQ multiplex PCR, and TCRdb's table has in-frame clones only and misses some. The sample lists roughly 200,000 clones; just over 90% were seen once. Details on this clone: Its matching antigen is unknown.

This chain joins TRBV12-3 or TRBV12-4 and TRBJ2-7, with a tentative D call TRBD2 (6 bases). The receptor's source is an adult who received the AZD1222 COVID-19 vaccine. This material consisted of peripheral blood, taken 28 days after the second AZD1222 dose. CDR3 residues: CASSLGGSYEQYF. The CDR3 DNA is TGTGCCAGCAGTTTGGGGGGCTCCTACGAGCAGTACTTC.